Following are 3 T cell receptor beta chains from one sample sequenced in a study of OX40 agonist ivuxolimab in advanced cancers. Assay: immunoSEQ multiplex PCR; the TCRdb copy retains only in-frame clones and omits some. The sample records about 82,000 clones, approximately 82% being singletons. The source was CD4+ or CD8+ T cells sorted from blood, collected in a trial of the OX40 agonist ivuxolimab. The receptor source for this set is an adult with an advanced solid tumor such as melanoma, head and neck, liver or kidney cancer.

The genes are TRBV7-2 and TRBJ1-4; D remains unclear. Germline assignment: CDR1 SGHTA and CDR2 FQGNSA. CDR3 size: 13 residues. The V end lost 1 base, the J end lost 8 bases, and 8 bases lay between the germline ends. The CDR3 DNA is TGTGCCAGCAGCTTAGGGACCCCCGAAAAACTGTTTTTT. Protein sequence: CASSLGTPEKLFF.

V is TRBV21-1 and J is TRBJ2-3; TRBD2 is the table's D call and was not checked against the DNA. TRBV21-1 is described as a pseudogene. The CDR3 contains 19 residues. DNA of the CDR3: TGTGCCAGCAGCAAAGCAATCCTAGCGGGGCCCGGTAGGACAGATACGCAGTATTTT. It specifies CASSKAILAGPGRTDTQYF.

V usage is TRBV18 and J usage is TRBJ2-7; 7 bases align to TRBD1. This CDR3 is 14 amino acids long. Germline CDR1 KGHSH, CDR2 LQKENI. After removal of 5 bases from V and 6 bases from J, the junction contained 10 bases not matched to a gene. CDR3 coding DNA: TGTGCCAGCTCATCACAGGGGCGTGAAGGCGAGCAGTACTTC. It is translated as CASSSQGREGEQYF.